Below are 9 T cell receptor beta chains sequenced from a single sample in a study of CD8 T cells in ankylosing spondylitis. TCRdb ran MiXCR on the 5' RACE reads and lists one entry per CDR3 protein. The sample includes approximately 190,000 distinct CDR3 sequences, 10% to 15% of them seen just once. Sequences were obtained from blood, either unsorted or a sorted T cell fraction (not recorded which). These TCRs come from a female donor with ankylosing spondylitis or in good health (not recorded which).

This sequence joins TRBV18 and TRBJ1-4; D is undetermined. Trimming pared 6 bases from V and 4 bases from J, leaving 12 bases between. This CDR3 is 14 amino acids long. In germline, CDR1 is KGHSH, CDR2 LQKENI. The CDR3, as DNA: TGTGCCAGCTCCCCCCAGGAGGGTAATGAAAAACTGTTTTTT. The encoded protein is CASSPQEGNEKLFF.

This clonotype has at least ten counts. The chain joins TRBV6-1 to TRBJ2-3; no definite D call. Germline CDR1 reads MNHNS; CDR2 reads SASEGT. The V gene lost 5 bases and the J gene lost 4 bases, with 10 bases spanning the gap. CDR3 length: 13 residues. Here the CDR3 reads CASSRGVADTQYF. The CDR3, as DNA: TGTGCCAGCAGTCGCGGTGTCGCAGATACGCAGTATTTT.

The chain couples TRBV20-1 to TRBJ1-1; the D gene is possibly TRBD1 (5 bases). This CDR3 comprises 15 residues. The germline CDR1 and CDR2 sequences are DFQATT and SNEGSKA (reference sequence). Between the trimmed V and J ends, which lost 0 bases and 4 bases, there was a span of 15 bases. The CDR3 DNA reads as TGCAGTGCTAGAGATCCAGGACACTCGGGCACTGAAGCTTTCTTT. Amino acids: CSARDPGHSGTEAFF.

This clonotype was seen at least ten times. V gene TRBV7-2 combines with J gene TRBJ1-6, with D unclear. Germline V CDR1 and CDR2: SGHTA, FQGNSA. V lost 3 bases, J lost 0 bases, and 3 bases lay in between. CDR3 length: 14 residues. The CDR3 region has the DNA TGTGCCAGCAGCTTCAGCTCCTATAATTCACCCCTCCACTTT. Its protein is CASSFSSYNSPLHF.

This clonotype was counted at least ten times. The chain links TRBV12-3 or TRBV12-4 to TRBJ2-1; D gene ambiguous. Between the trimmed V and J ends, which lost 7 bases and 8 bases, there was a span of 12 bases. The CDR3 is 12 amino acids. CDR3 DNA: TGTGCCAGCACCCTCAGTCTCCATGAGCAGTTCTTC. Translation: CASTLSLHEQFF.

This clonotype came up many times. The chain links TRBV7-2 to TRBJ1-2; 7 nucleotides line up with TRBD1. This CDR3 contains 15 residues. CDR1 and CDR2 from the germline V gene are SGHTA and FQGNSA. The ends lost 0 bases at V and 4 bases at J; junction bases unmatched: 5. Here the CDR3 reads CASSLARQGGYGYTF. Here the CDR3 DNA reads TGTGCCAGCAGCTTAGCAAGACAGGGAGGCTATGGCTACACCTTC.

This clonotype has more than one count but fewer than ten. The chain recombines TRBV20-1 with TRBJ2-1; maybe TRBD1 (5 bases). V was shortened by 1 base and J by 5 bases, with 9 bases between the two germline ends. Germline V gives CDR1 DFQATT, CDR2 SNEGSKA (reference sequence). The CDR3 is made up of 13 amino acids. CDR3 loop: CSARGGSNNEQFF. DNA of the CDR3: TGCAGTGCTAGAGGGGGCAGTAACAATGAGCAGTTCTTC.

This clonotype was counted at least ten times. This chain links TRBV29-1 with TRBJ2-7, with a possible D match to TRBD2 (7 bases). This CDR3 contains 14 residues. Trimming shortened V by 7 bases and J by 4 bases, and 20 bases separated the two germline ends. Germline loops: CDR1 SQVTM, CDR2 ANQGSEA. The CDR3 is CSAGGAGAGYEQYF. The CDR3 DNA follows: TGCAGCGCCGGTGGGGCGGGGGCTGGGTACGAGCAGTACTTC.

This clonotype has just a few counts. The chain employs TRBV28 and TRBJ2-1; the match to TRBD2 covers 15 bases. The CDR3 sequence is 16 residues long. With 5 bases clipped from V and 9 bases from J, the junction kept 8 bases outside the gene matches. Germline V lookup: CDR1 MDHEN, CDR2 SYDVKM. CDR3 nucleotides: TGTGCCAGCAGTGGGGTGGGACTAGCGGGAGGAGGTGAGCAGTTCTTC. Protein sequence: CASSGVGLAGGGEQFF.